These T cell receptor beta chains were read from a single sample in a study of regulatory T cells. Repertoires were generated with immunoSEQ multiplex PCR, while TCRdb's copy carries only in-frame clones and drops some. In the table there are approximately 37,000 clones, about 91% of which are singletons. The sequenced sample was conventional CD4+ T cells sorted from blood. The receptors shown here come from a person aged 18-29 years with CD3G deficiency. Both conserved end residues are part of each CDR3. Fields, in order: CDR3 length, clone size, V gene, D gene, J gene, CDR3 protein, CDR3 DNA. The D gene is left open where the match is weak. For some rows the clone size is stated as once, few or many, or as a class when expanded; others skip it.

CDR3 length: 14; clone size: .; V gene: TRBV6-1; D gene: .; J gene: TRBJ1-4; CDR3 protein: CASSLRSTNEKLFF; CDR3 DNA: TGTGCCAGCAGCCTCCGATCAACTAATGAAAAACTGTTTTTT
CDR3 length: 15; clone size: .; V gene: TRBV6-6; D gene: .; J gene: TRBJ2-2; CDR3 protein: CASSRYRENTGELFF; CDR3 DNA: TGTGCCAGCTCCAGATACAGGGAGAACACCGGGGAGCTGTTTTTT
CDR3 length: 12; clone size: .; V gene: TRBV6-1; D gene: .; J gene: TRBJ1-2; CDR3 protein: CASNDGVYGYTF; CDR3 DNA: TGTGCCAGCAATGACGGAGTTTACGGCTACACCTTC
CDR3 length: 15; clone size: .; V gene: TRBV5-1; D gene: .; J gene: TRBJ2-6; CDR3 protein: CASSPTGNGANVLTF; CDR3 DNA: TGCGCCAGCAGCCCTACAGGAAACGGGGCCAACGTCCTGACTTTC
CDR3 length: 13; clone size: .; V gene: TRBV10-3; D gene: TRBD1; J gene: TRBJ2-7; CDR3 protein: CATAQGALNEQYF; CDR3 DNA: TGTGCCACCGCCCAGGGGGCTCTAAACGAGCAGTACTTC
CDR3 length: 15; clone size: .; V gene: TRBV10-2; D gene: .; J gene: TRBJ1-1; CDR3 protein: CASSESRLVRPEAFF; CDR3 DNA: TGCGCCAGCAGTGAGTCCCGATTAGTGCGCCCCGAGGCTTTCTTT
CDR3 length: 15; clone size: .; V gene: TRBV28; D gene: .; J gene: TRBJ2-3; CDR3 protein: CASSAGRPSTDTQYF; CDR3 DNA: TGTGCCAGCAGTGCTGGCCGTCCTAGCACAGATACGCAGTATTTT
CDR3 length: 13; clone size: .; V gene: TRBV10-3; D gene: .; J gene: TRBJ1-2; CDR3 protein: CAISESRAYGYTF; CDR3 DNA: TGTGCCATCAGTGAGTCCAGGGCCTATGGCTACACCTTC
CDR3 length: 15; clone size: .; V gene: TRBV10-3; D gene: .; J gene: TRBJ2-3; CDR3 protein: CAIRDSRLSTDTQYF; CDR3 DNA: TGTGCCATCAGGGACTCTAGACTATCCACAGATACGCAGTATTTT
CDR3 length: 14; clone size: .; V gene: TRBV28; D gene: TRBD1; J gene: TRBJ2-5; CDR3 protein: CASRSPGQGFQQYF; CDR3 DNA: TGTGCCAGCCGCTCCCCGGGACAGGGTTTCCAGCAGTACTTC
CDR3 length: 12; clone size: .; V gene: TRBV11-2; D gene: TRBD1; J gene: TRBJ2-7; CDR3 protein: CASSLAGQPLLF; CDR3 DNA: TGTGCCAGCAGCTTAGCGGGACAGCCCCTTTTGTTC
CDR3 length: 15; clone size: once; V gene: TRBV10-3; D gene: TRBD1; J gene: TRBJ2-3; CDR3 protein: CAISAGGSGTDTQYF; CDR3 DNA: TGTGCCATCAGTGCAGGGGGATCGGGCACAGATACGCAGTATTTT
CDR3 length: 16; clone size: .; V gene: TRBV5-1; D gene: .; J gene: TRBJ2-2; CDR3 protein: CASSTSGGVRAGELFF; CDR3 DNA: TGCGCCAGCAGCACCTCTGGCGGGGTTCGGGCCGGGGAGCTGTTTTTT
CDR3 length: 12; clone size: .; V gene: TRBV28; D gene: .; J gene: TRBJ2-7; CDR3 protein: CASSHGLYEQYF; CDR3 DNA: TGTGCCAGCAGCCACGGCCTCTACGAGCAGTACTTC
CDR3 length: 12; clone size: .; V gene: TRBV10-3; D gene: TRBD1; J gene: TRBJ2-7; CDR3 protein: CAISGTGNEQYF; CDR3 DNA: TGTGCCATCAGTGGGACAGGGAACGAGCAGTACTTC
CDR3 length: 13; clone size: .; V gene: TRBV7-2; D gene: TRBD1; J gene: TRBJ1-1; CDR3 protein: CASSLTGGTEAFF; CDR3 DNA: TGTGCCAGCAGCCTGACAGGGGGCACTGAAGCTTTCTTT
CDR3 length: 15; clone size: .; V gene: TRBV4-3; D gene: .; J gene: TRBJ1-2; CDR3 protein: CASSQGAGDSYGYTF; CDR3 DNA: TGCGCCAGCAGCCAGGGCGCAGGAGATTCCTATGGCTACACCTTC
CDR3 length: 14; clone size: .; V gene: TRBV7-8; D gene: TRBD1; J gene: TRBJ2-3; CDR3 protein: CASSFDRGSDTQYF; CDR3 DNA: TGTGCCAGCAGCTTCGACAGGGGGTCAGATACGCAGTATTTT
CDR3 length: 12; clone size: once; V gene: TRBV10-3; D gene: TRBD2; J gene: TRBJ2-1; CDR3 protein: CAISGTSNEQFF; CDR3 DNA: TGTGCCATCAGTGGGACTAGCAATGAGCAGTTCTTC
CDR3 length: 13; clone size: once; V gene: TRBV6-1; D gene: .; J gene: TRBJ1-4; CDR3 protein: CASKRGPNEKLFF; CDR3 DNA: TGTGCCAGCAAACGCGGACCTAATGAAAAACTGTTTTTT
CDR3 length: 16; clone size: once; V gene: TRBV18; D gene: .; J gene: TRBJ2-6; CDR3 protein: CASSLTARSGANVLTF; CDR3 DNA: TGTGCCAGCTCCTTAACGGCCCGTTCTGGGGCCAACGTCCTGACTTTC
CDR3 length: 13; clone size: .; V gene: TRBV7-9; D gene: .; J gene: TRBJ1-1; CDR3 protein: CASSLGTVTEAFF; CDR3 DNA: TGTGCCAGCAGCTTAGGCACGGTCACTGAAGCTTTCTTT
CDR3 length: 14; clone size: .; V gene: TRBV7-8; D gene: .; J gene: TRBJ2-5; CDR3 protein: CASSPRPRGETQYF; CDR3 DNA: TGTGCCAGCAGCCCCCGCCCCCGTGGGGAGACCCAGTACTTC
CDR3 length: 14; clone size: few; V gene: TRBV18; D gene: .; J gene: TRBJ1-1; CDR3 protein: CASSLGGRNTEAFF; CDR3 DNA: TGTGCCAGCTCACTTGGCGGCAGAAACACTGAAGCTTTCTTT
CDR3 length: 16; clone size: .; V gene: TRBV6-1; D gene: .; J gene: TRBJ2-7; CDR3 protein: CASSEAFGGREKGQYF; CDR3 DNA: TGTGCCAGCAGTGAAGCGTTTGGGGGCCGGGAGAAGGGGCAGTACTTC
CDR3 length: 15; clone size: once; V gene: TRBV18; D gene: .; J gene: TRBJ1-1; CDR3 protein: CASSPSGTPNTEAFF; CDR3 DNA: TGTGCCAGCTCACCGAGCGGGACACCGAACACTGAAGCTTTCTTT
CDR3 length: 16; clone size: .; V gene: TRBV10-3; D gene: .; J gene: TRBJ1-2; CDR3 protein: CAISDPDGLGPRGYTF; CDR3 DNA: TGTGCCATCAGTGACCCCGACGGCCTAGGACCGAGAGGCTACACCTTC
CDR3 length: 13; clone size: .; V gene: TRBV19; D gene: .; J gene: TRBJ2-2; CDR3 protein: CASSIGRAGELFF; CDR3 DNA: TGTGCCAGTAGTATCGGGCGAGCCGGGGAGCTGTTTTTT
CDR3 length: 17; clone size: .; V gene: TRBV28; D gene: TRBD2; J gene: TRBJ2-3; CDR3 protein: CASSLGLLAGNTDTQYF; CDR3 DNA: TGTGCCAGCAGCCTTGGACTCCTAGCGGGGAACACAGATACGCAGTATTTT
CDR3 length: 14; clone size: .; V gene: TRBV6-1; D gene: .; J gene: TRBJ1-1; CDR3 protein: CASSKVVFGTEAFF; CDR3 DNA: TGTGCCAGCAGTAAAGTCGTCTTCGGCACTGAAGCTTTCTTT
CDR3 length: 12; clone size: .; V gene: TRBV7-9; D gene: .; J gene: TRBJ2-5; CDR3 protein: CASSSIVGTQYF; CDR3 DNA: TGTGCCAGCAGCTCCATCGTGGGGACCCAGTACTTC
CDR3 length: 16; clone size: .; V gene: TRBV11-3; D gene: .; J gene: TRBJ2-7; CDR3 protein: CASSHARPLSPGEQYF; CDR3 DNA: TGTGCCAGCAGCCACGCCCGGCCCCTGTCGCCCGGGGAGCAGTACTTC
CDR3 length: 14; clone size: .; V gene: TRBV10-3; D gene: TRBD2; J gene: TRBJ2-1; CDR3 protein: CAIRKGLASNEQFF; CDR3 DNA: TGTGCCATCAGGAAGGGACTAGCGTCCAATGAGCAGTTCTTC
CDR3 length: 14; clone size: once; V gene: TRBV28; D gene: .; J gene: TRBJ1-2; CDR3 protein: CASSLSPRAYGYTF; CDR3 DNA: TGTGCCAGCAGTTTATCCCCCAGGGCCTATGGCTACACCTTC
CDR3 length: 14; clone size: .; V gene: TRBV7-2; D gene: .; J gene: TRBJ1-2; CDR3 protein: CASSPVAGPYGYTF; CDR3 DNA: TGTGCCAGCAGCCCTGTGGCAGGCCCCTATGGCTACACCTTC
CDR3 length: 14; clone size: .; V gene: TRBV5-1; D gene: TRBD2; J gene: TRBJ2-3; CDR3 protein: CASSAGGPGDTQYF; CDR3 DNA: TGCGCCAGCAGCGCGGGGGGGCCGGGGGATACGCAGTATTTT
CDR3 length: 15; clone size: .; V gene: TRBV28; D gene: TRBD1; J gene: TRBJ2-7; CDR3 protein: CASSPMGQVSNEQYF; CDR3 DNA: TGTGCCAGCAGTCCGATGGGACAGGTTAGCAACGAGCAGTACTTC
CDR3 length: 15; clone size: .; V gene: TRBV5-1; D gene: TRBD1; J gene: TRBJ2-2; CDR3 protein: CASSWGQEGTGELFF; CDR3 DNA: TGCGCCAGCAGCTGGGGACAGGAGGGCACCGGGGAGCTGTTTTTT
CDR3 length: 15; clone size: few; V gene: TRBV6-1; D gene: TRBD1; J gene: TRBJ2-7; CDR3 protein: CASQSSWDRVHEQYF; CDR3 DNA: TGTGCCAGCCAGTCGTCCTGGGACAGGGTCCACGAGCAGTACTTC
CDR3 length: 16; clone size: .; V gene: TRBV7-9; D gene: .; J gene: TRBJ2-1; CDR3 protein: CASSLVQGRGYNEQFF; CDR3 DNA: TGTGCCAGCAGTTTAGTCCAGGGCAGGGGTTACAATGAGCAGTTCTTC